The 21 T cell receptor beta chains below were found in one sample sequenced in a study of siplizumab effects on memory and regulatory T cells. Using immunoSEQ multiplex PCR, the repertoire was profiled, and TCRdb retains in-frame clones only, with some absent. The table includes roughly 25,000 clones, more than 65% detected once. The sequencing input was memory CD4+ T cells sorted from blood. The receptors originated from a human donor in good health.

V is TRBV5-1 and J is TRBJ2-5, with D tentatively TRBD1 (6 bases). This CDR3 contains 15 residues. CDR1 is SGHRS and CDR2 is YFSETQ in the germline V gene. The V and J ends lost 4 bases and 3 bases respectively, with 16 bases between them. CDR3 nucleotides: TGCGCCAGCAGCCCTGCCCTAGGGGGAGAAGAGACCCAGTACTTC. Amino acids: CASSPALGGEETQYF.

The chain recombines TRBV9 with TRBJ2-7; 7 bases line up with TRBD1. The CDR3 is 12 amino acids. CDR1 and CDR2 (germline): SGDLS, YYNGEE. V gave up 5 bases and J gave up 3 bases; unmatched junction bases: 2. This CDR3 is CASSGDSYEQYF. The CDR3 region has the DNA TGTGCCAGCAGTGGGGACAGCTACGAGCAGTACTTC.

V and J are TRBV7-9 and TRBJ1-1; unclear D gene. The V gene lost 1 base and the J gene lost 4 bases, with 10 bases spanning the gap. The CDR3 is made up of 14 amino acids. Germline assignment: CDR1 SEHNR and CDR2 FQNEAQ (reference sequence). CDR3 sequence (DNA): TGTGCCAGCAGCTTAGGGTGGCTGAGCACTGAAGCTTTCTTT. This translates into CASSLGWLSTEAFF.

This clone was found a few times. This chain connects TRBV2 to TRBJ2-5; D is ambiguous. The CDR3 runs to 13 residues. Germline V gene data show CDR1 as SNHLY and CDR2 as FYNNEI. V lost 8 bases and J 2 bases, leaving 12 bases between the germline ends. Written as DNA, the CDR3 is TGTGCCAGCGAGAGGTCGGAACAAGAGACCCAGTACTTC. Translated: CASERSEQETQYF.

The rearrangement joins TRBV7-9 to TRBJ2-7, with D perhaps TRBD1 (6 bases). The CDR3 length is 16 residues. Germline V gives CDR1 SEHNR, CDR2 FQNEAQ (reference sequence). V was clipped by 1 base and J by 7 bases, with 20 bases between them. The DNA for the CDR3 is TGTGCCAGCAGCTTAGTTAAGGGGGAGCCCTCGGGGGAGCAGTACTTC. It encodes CASSLVKGEPSGEQYF.

The chain employs TRBV11-3 and TRBJ1-1; no clear D gene. V lost 1 base to trimming and J lost 0 bases, with 6 bases between them. CDR3 length: 14 amino acids. Germline CDR1 reads SGHNT; CDR2 reads YENEEA. Here the CDR3 reads CASSLANMNTEAFF. CDR3 in DNA: TGTGCCAGCAGCTTAGCGAATATGAACACTGAAGCTTTCTTT.

The rearrangement links TRBV10-1 to TRBJ2-7; TRBD2 aligns across 13 bases. The CDR3 is 16 residues long. V was pared by 6 bases and J by 2 bases, with 7 bases of the junction left unmatched. Germline-derived CDR1 and CDR2 are WNHNN and SYGVQD (reference sequence). The CDR3 DNA reads TGCGCCAGCAGCGGCCAGGGACTAGCGGGGACCTACGAGCAGTACTTC. It is translated as CASSGQGLAGTYEQYF.

Regarding this clone: This CDR3 is also generated by other DNA sequences in the sample. The rearrangement links TRBV27 to TRBJ2-3; 12 nucleotides align to TRBD2. The V segment lost 4 bases and the J segment 3 bases; nucleotides outside the gene matches: 5. The germline V gene encodes CDR1 MNHEY and CDR2 SMNVEV (reference sequence). CDR3 size: 16 residues. CDR3 nucleotides: TGTGCCAGCAGTTCCCGCCTAGCGGGAGGGACAGATACGCAGTATTTT. Residues: CASSSRLAGGTDTQYF.

This chain joins TRBV28 and TRBJ2-1, with 11 positions matching TRBD2. Germline CDR1 reads MDHEN; CDR2 reads SYDVKM. This CDR3 is 14 amino acids long. Losses at the gene ends were 4 bases for V and 10 bases for J; bases not matched to a gene: 6. CDR3 DNA: TGTGCCAGCAGTTCCGCTCCTAGCGGGAGGGAGCAGTTCTTC. Amino acids: CASSSAPSGREQFF.

This chain links TRBV7-8 with TRBJ2-1, with TRBD2 matching over 10 bases. The CDR3 is made up of 16 amino acids. Germline CDR1 is SGHVS and CDR2 is FQNEAQ. V gave up 5 bases and J gave up 4 bases; unmatched junction bases: 8. In DNA form, the CDR3 reads TGTGCCAGCAGCCCTCGGCTAGCGGGAGTATACAATGAGCAGTTCTTC. It yields the protein CASSPRLAGVYNEQFF.

This chain links TRBV28 with TRBJ1-1; 11 bases match TRBD1. The CDR3 is 15 amino acids. Germline values: CDR1 MDHEN, CDR2 SYDVKM. J lost 4 bases, V lost 2 bases, and 3 bases had no gene match. The CDR3 bases are TGTGCCAGCAGTTTAGGGACAGGGGGGATCACTGAAGCTTTCTTT. Protein product: CASSLGTGGITEAFF. Filled out from reference TRBV28 and TRBJ1-1, the complete variable domain reads DVKVTQSSRYLVKRTGEKVFLECVQDMDHENMFWYRQDPGLGLRLIYFSYDVKMKEKGDIPEGYSVSREKKERFSLILESASTNQTSMYLCASSLGTGGITEAFFGQGTRLTVV.

This chain links TRBV19 with TRBJ1-4, with unresolved D. This CDR3 is built from 13 residues. V dropped 10 bases and J dropped 8 bases, with 17 bases sitting between them. Germline lookup yields CDR1 LNHDA and CDR2 SQIVND (reference sequence). CDR3: CATSREGTEKLFF. The CDR3 nucleotides are TGTGCCACTTCCCGGGAGGGAACAGAAAAACTGTTTTTT.

This clone showed up just once. The chain recombines TRBV25-1 with TRBJ1-2; 8 nucleotides line up with TRBD1. V shed 3 bases and J 8 bases; nucleotides not matched to a gene: 8. The CDR3 contains 14 residues. Germline CDR1 MGHDK, CDR2 SYGVNS. This CDR3 reads CASSDYSDRAGYTF. The CDR3 bases are TGTGCCAGCAGTGATTACTCGGACAGGGCGGGCTACACCTTC.

J is TRBJ2-1 and V is TRBV2; D is perhaps TRBD1 or TRBD2 (5 bases each). This CDR3 is built from 16 residues. Germline CDR1 is SNHLY and CDR2 is FYNNEI. Between the trimmed V and J ends, which lost 9 bases and 4 bases, there was a span of 22 bases. The CDR3 region has the DNA TGTGCCAGTGGGAGCACGTTGGGACCCCCATACAATGAGCAGTTCTTC. As protein: CASGSTLGPPYNEQFF.

Only one count was recorded for this clone. This chain connects TRBV18 to TRBJ2-7; 10 bases match TRBD2. The V gene's germline CDR1 is KGHSH and CDR2 LQKENI. The length of the CDR3 is 16 residues. Trimming removed 3 bases from V and 0 bases from J; junction bases left unmatched: 5. CDR3: CASSPLGLANSYEQYF. CDR3 sequence (DNA): TGTGCCAGCTCACCGTTGGGACTAGCGAACTCCTACGAGCAGTACTTC.

CDR3 in amino acids: CATSTQTSGRHNEQFF. In DNA, the CDR3 is TGTGCCACCAGCACCCAGACTAGCGGGAGGCACAATGAGCAGTTCTTC. The chain couples TRBV15 to TRBJ2-1; 13 bases agree with TRBD2. The length of the CDR3 is 16 residues. The J segment lost 5 bases and the V segment lost 4 bases, leaving 5 bases of the junction unmatched. Germline CDR1 LNHNV, CDR2 YYDKDF (reference sequence).

The chain couples TRBV7-9 to TRBJ1-1; D call uncertain. Trimming removed 7 bases at V and 8 bases at J, with 11 bases between. Germline CDR1 is SEHNR and CDR2 is FQNEAQ (reference sequence). The CDR3 length is 11 residues. The CDR3 DNA is TGTGCCAGCACCCCCAAGGCAGAAGCTTTCTTT. It codes for CASTPKAEAFF. The variable domain in full, completed from reference TRBV7-9 and TRBJ1-1, reads DTGVSQNPRHKITKRGQNVTFRCDPISEHNRLYWYRQTLGQGPEFLTYFQNEAQLEKSRLLSDRFSAERPKGSFSTLEIQRTEQGDSAMYLCASTPKAEAFFGQGTRLTVV.

The rearrangement joins TRBV9 to TRBJ2-3; no clear D gene. Trimming took 0 bases from V and 5 from J, leaving 13 bases between them. The CDR3 sequence is 15 residues long. CDR1 SGDLS and CDR2 YYNGEE come from the germline V gene. The CDR3 coding sequence is TGTGCCAGCAGCGTAGTGGACCATCGGAGAGATACGCAGTATTTT. Amino acids: CASSVVDHRRDTQYF.

This clone was recorded a few times. The chain joins TRBV30 to TRBJ1-5, with D possibly matching TRBD1 (5 bases). Germline CDR1 GTSNPN, CDR2 SVGIG (reference sequence). The CDR3 loop spans 13 amino acids. The ends were cut back, 0 bases at V and 6 bases at J, with 9 bases in the middle. The CDR3 DNA sequence: TGTGCCTGGAGTGTGGGGGAGAGTCAGCCCCAGCATTTT. As protein: CAWSVGESQPQHF.

This clone was counted once. CDR3 region: CSVGEVGNQPQHF. CDR3 sequence (DNA): TGCAGCGTTGGGGAGGTGGGGAATCAGCCCCAGCATTTT. This sequence joins TRBV29-1 and TRBJ1-5; no clear D. The germline gives CDR1 SQVTM, CDR2 ANQGSEA. CDR3 length equals 13 residues. Trimming removed 4 bases at V and 4 bases at J, with 11 bases between.

This clone has just a few counts. The chain uses TRBV30 and TRBJ2-7; 8 nucleotides agree with TRBD2. V lost 5 bases and J lost 6; bases outside the gene matches: 6. Germline CDR1 reads GTSNPN; CDR2 reads SVGIG (reference sequence). The CDR3 spans 12 residues. CDR3 loop: CAWGRTSIEQYF. CDR3 coding DNA: TGTGCCTGGGGCCGGACTAGCATCGAGCAGTACTTC.